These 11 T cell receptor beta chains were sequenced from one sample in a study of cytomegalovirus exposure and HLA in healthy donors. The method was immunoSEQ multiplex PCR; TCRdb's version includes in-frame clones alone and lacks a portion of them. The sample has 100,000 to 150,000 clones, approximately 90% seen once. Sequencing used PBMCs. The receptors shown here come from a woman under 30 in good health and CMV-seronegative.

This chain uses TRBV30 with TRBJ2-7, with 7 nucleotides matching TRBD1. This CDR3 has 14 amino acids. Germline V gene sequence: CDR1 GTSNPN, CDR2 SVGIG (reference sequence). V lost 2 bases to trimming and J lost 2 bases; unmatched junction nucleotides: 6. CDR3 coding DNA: TGTGCCTGGAGTATGACAGGGATAACCTACGAGCAGTACTTC. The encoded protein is CAWSMTGITYEQYF. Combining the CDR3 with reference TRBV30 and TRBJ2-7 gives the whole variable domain SQTIHQWPATLVQPVGSPLSLECTVEGTSNPNLYWYRQAAGRGLQLLFYSVGIGQISSEVPQNLSASRPQDRQFILSSKKLLLSDSGFYLCAWSMTGITYEQYFGPGTRLTVT.

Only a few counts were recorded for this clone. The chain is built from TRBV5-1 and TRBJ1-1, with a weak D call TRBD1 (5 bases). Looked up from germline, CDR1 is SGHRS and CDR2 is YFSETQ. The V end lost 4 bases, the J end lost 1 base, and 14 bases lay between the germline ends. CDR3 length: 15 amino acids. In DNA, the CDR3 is TGCGCCAGCAGCCCGGAGTTAAGGGGGAACACTGAAGCTTTCTTT. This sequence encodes CASSPELRGNTEAFF.

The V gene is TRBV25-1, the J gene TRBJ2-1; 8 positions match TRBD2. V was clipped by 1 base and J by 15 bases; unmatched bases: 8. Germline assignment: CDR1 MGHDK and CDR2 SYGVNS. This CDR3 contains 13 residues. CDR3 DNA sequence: TGTGCCAGCAGTGAATCTGGTAGCGGGAACTCGTTCTTC. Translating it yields CASSESGSGNSFF. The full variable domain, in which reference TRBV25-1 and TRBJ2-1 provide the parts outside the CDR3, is EADIYQTPRYLVIGTGKKITLECSQTMGHDKMYWYQQDPGMELHLIHYSYGVNSTEKGDLSSESTVSRIRTEHFPLTLESARPSHTSQYLCASSESGSGNSFFGPGTRLTVL.

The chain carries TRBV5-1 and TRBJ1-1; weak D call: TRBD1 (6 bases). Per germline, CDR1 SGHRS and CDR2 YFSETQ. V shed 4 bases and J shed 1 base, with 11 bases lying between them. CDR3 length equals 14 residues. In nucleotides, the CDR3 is TGCGCCAGCAGCCCGGGACACGGGAACACTGAAGCTTTCTTT. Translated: CASSPGHGNTEAFF.

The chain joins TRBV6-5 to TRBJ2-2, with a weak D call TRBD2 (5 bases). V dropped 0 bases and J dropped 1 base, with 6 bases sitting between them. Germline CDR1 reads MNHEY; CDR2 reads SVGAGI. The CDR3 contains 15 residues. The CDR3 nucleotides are TGTGCCAGCAGTTACTCGAGCGGGAACACCGGGGAGCTGTTTTTT. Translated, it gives CASSYSSGNTGELFF.

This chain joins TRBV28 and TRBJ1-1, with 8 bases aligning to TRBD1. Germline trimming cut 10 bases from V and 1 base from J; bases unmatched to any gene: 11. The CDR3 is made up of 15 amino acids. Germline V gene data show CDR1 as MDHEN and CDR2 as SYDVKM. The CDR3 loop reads CAISPPGGGNTEAFF. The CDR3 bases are TGTGCCATCTCACCCCCAGGGGGCGGGAACACTGAAGCTTTCTTT.

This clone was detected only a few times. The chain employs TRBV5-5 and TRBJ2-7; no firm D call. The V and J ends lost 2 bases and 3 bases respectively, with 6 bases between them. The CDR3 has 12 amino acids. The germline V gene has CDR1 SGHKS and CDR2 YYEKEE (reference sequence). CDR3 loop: CASSLGGYEQYF. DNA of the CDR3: TGTGCCAGCAGCTTAGGCGGCTACGAGCAGTACTTC.

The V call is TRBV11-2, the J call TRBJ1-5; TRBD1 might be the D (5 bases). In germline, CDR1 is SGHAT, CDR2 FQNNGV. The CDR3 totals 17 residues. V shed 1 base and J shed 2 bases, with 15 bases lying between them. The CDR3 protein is CASSLAQGLSGNQPQHF. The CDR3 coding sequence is TGTGCCAGCAGCTTAGCCCAGGGACTATCTGGCAATCAGCCCCAGCATTTT.

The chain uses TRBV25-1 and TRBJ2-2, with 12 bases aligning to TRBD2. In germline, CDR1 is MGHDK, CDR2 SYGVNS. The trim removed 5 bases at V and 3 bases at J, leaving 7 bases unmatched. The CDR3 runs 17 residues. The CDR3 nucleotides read TGTGCCAGCAGTCGTCTAGCGGGGGGGCAAGACACCGGGGAGCTGTTTTTT. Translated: CASSRLAGGQDTGELFF.

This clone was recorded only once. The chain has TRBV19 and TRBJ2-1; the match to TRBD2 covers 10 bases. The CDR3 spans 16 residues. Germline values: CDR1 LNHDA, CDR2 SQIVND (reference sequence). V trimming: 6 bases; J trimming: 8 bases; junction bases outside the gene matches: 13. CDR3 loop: CASRTQSGGALDEQFF. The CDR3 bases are TGTGCCAGTAGGACCCAAAGCGGGGGGGCCTTGGATGAGCAGTTCTTC.

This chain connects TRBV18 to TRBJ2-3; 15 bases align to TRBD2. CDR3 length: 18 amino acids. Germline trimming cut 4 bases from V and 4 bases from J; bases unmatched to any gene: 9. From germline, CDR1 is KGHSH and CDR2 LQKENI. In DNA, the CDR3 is TGTGCCAGCTCACGCCCGGGACTAGCGGGAGGAACTCCAGATACGCAGTATTTT. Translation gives CASSRPGLAGGTPDTQYF.